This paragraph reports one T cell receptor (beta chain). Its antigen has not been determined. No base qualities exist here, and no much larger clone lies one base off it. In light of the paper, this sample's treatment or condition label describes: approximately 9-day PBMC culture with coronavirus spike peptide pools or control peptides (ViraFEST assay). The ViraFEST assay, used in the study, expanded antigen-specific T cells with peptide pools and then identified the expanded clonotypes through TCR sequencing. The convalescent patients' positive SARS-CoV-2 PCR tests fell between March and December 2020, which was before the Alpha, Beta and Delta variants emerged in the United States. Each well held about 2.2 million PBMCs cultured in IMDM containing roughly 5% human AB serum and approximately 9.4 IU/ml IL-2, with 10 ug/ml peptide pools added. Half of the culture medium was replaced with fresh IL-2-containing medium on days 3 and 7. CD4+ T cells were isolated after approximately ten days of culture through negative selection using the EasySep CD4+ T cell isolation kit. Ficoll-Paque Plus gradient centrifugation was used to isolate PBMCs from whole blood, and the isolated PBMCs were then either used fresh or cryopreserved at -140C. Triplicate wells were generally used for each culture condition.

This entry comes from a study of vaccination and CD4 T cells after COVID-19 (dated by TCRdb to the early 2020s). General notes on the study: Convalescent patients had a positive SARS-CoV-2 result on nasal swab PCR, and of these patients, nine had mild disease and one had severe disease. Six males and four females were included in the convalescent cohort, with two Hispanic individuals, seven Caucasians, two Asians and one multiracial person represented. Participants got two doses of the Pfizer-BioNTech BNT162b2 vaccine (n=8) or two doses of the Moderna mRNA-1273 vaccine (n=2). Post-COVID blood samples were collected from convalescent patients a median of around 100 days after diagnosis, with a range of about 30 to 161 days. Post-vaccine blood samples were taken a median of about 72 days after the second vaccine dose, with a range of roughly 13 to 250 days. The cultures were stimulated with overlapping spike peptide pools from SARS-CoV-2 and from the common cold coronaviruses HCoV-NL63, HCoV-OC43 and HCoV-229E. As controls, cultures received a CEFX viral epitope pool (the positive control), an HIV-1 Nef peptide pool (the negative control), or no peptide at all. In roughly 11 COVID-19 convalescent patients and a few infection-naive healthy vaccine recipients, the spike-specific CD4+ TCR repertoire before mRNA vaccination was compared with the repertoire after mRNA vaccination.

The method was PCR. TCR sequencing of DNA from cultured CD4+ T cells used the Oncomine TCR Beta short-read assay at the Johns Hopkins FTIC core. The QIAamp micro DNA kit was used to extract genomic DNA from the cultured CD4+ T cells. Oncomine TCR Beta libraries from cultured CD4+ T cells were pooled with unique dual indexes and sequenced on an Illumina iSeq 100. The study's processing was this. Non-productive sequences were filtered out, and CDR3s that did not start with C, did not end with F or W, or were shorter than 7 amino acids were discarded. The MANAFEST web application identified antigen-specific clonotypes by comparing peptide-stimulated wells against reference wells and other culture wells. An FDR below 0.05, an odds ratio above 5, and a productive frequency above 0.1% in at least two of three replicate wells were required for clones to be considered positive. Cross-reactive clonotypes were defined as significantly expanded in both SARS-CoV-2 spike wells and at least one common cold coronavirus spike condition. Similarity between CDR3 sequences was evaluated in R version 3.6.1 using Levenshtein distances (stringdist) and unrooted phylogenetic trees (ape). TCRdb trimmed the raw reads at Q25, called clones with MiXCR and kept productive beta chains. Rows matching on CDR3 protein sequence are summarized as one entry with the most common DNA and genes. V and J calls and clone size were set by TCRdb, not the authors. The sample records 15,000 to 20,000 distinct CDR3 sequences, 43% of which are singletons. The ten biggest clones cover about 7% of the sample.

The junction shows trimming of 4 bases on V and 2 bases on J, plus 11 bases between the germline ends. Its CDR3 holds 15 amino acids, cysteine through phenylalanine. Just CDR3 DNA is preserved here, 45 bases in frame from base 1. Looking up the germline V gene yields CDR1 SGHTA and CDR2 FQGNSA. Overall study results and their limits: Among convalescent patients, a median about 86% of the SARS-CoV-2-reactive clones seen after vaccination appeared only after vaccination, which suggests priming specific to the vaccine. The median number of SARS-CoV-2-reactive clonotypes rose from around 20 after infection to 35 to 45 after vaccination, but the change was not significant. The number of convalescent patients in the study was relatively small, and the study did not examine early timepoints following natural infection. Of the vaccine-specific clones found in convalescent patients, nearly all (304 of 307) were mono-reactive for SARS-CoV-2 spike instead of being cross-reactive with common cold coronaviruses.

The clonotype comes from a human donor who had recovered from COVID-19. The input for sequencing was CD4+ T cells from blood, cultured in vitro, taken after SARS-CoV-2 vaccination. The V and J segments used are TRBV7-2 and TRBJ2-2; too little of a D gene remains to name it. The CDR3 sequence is CASSSRILNTGELFF. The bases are TGTGCCAGCAGCTCCAGAATACTAAACACCGGGGAGCTGTTTTTT.